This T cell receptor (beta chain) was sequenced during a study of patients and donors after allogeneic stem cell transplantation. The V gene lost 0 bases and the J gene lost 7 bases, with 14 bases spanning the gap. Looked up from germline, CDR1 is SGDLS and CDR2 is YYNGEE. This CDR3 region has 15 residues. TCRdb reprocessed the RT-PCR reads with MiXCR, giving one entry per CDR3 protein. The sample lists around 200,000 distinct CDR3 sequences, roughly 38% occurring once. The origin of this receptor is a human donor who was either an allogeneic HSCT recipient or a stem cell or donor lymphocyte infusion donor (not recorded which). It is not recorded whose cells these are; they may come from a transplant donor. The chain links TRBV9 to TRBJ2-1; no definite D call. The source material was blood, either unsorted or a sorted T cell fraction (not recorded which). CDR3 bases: TGTGCCAGCAGCGTAGACTGGCCAGGTTGGAATGAGCAGTTCTTC. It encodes CASSVDWPGWNEQFF.